This TCR beta chain was identified during a study of blood T cell repertoires in COVID-19. Study-wide background: The United States, Italy and Spain supplied acute and convalescent COVID-19 samples. Nucleic acid was either cDNA or gDNA, and it came from T cells, B-cell-depleted T cells, or PBMCs.

In the original analysis: Amplified reference gene primers provided the basis for estimating nucleated cell counts. Method: immunoSEQ multiplex PCR; TCRdb's copy keeps in-frame clones and lacks some. The D gene and trimming were derived from the DNA, and the V and J assignments and clone size from that table. The repertoire consists of 90,000 to 120,000 clones, with just under 95% occurring once and the leading ten covering approximately 5.1%. Germline loops: CDR1 SGDLS, CDR2 YYNGEE. V was shortened by 1 base and J by 10 bases, with 15 bases between the two germline ends. The length of the CDR3 is 14 residues.

The sequence was collected from a man between 65 and 85 years old with acute or convalescent COVID-19. The V gene is TRBV9, the J gene TRBJ2-1; tentatively, D is TRBD2 (6 bases). The material sequenced was peripheral blood. As DNA, the CDR3 is TGTGCCAGCAGCGTAACCCCCGGGAGCAAGGAGCAGTTCTTC. It is translated as CASSVTPGSKEQFF.